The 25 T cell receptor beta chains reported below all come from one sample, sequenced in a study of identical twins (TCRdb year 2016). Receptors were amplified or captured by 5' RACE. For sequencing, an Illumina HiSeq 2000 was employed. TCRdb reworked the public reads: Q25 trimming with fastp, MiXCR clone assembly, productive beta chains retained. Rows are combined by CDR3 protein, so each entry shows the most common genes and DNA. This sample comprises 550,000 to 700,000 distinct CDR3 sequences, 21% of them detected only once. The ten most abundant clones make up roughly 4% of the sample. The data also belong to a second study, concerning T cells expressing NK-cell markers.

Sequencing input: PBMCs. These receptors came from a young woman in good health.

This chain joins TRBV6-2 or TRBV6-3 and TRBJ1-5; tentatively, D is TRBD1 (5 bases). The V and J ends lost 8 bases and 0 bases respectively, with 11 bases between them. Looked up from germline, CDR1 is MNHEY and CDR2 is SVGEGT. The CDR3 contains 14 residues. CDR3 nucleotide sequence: TGTGCCAGCCGGGGGTTTACTAGCAATCAGCCCCAGCATTTT. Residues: CASRGFTSNQPQHF.

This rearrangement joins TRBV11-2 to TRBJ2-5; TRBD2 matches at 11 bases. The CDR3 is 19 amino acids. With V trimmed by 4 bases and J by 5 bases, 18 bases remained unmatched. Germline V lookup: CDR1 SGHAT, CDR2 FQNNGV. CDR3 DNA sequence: TGTGCCAGCAGCTCCTGGTGGGGGACTAGCGGAGGGGGGTTGGAGACCCAGTACTTC. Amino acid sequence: CASSSWWGTSGGGLETQYF.

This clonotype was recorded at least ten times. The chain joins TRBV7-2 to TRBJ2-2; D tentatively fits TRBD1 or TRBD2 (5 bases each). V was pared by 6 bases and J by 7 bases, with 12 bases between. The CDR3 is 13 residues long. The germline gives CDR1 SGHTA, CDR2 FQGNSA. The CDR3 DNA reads TGTGCCAGCAGATACGGGGCCGGCGGGGAGCTGTTTTTT. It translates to CASRYGAGGELFF.

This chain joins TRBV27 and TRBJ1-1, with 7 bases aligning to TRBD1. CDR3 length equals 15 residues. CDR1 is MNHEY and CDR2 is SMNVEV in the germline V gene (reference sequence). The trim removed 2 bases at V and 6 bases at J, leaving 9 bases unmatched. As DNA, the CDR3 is TGTGCCAGCAGTTTAAGACAGGGAGGAGGCGCTGAAGCTTTCTTT. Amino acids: CASSLRQGGGAEAFF.

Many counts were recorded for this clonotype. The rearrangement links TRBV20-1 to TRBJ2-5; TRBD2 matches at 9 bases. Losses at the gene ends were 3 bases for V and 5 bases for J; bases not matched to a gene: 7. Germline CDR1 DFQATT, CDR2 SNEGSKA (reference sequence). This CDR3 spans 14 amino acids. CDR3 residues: CSASLAGVRETQYF. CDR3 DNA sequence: TGCAGTGCTAGCTTAGCGGGGGTTCGGGAGACCCAGTACTTC.

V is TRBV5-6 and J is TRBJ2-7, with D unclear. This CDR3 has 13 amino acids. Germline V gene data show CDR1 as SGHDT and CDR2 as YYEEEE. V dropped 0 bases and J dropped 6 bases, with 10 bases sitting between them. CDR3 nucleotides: TGTGCCAGCAGCTTGGGGGCAGTTTCCGAGCAGTACTTC. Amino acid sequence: CASSLGAVSEQYF.

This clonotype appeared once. CDR3 loop: CASKRNGELFF. The CDR3 DNA reads TGCGCCAGCAAACGCAACGGGGAGCTGTTTTTT. This rearrangement joins TRBV5-1 to TRBJ2-2; D gene ambiguous. V was trimmed by 6 bases and J by 7 bases, leaving 7 bases between them. Per germline, CDR1 SGHRS and CDR2 YFSETQ. The CDR3 length is 11 residues.

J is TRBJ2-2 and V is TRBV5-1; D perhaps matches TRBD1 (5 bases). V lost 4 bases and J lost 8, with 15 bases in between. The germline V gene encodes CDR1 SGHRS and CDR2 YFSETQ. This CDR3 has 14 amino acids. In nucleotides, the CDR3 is TGCGCCAGCAGCCCGAACCTCCAGGGTGGGGAGCTGTTTTTT. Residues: CASSPNLQGGELFF.

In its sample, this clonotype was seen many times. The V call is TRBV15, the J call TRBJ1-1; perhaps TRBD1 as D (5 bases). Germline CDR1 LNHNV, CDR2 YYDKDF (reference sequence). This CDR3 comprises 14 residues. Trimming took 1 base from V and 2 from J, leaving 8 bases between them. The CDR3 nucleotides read TGTGCCACCAGCAGAGGAGGGGTAAACACTGAAGCTTTCTTT. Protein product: CATSRGGVNTEAFF.

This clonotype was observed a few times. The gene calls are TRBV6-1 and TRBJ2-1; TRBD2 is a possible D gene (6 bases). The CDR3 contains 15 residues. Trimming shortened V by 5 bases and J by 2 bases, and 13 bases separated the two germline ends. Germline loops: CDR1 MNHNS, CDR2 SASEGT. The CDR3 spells CASSPNPGAYNEQFF. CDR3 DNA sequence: TGTGCCAGCAGTCCAAACCCGGGAGCCTACAATGAGCAGTTCTTC.

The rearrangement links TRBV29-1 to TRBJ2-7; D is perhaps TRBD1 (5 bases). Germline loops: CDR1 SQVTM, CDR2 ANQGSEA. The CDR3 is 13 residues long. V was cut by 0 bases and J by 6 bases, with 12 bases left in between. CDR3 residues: CSVEDRDKGEQYF. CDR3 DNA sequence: TGCAGCGTTGAAGACAGGGATAAGGGCGAGCAGTACTTC.

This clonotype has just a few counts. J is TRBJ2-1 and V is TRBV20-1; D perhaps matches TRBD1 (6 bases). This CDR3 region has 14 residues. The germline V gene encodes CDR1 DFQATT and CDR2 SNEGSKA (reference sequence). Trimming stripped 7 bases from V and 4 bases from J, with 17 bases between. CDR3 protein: CSVATGTHYNEQFF. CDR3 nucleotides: TGCAGTGTCGCGACCGGGACACATTACAATGAGCAGTTCTTC.

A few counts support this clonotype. The CDR3 here is CASSPTTVSYEQYF. For the CDR3, the DNA is TGTGCCAGCAGCCCAACGACAGTCTCCTACGAGCAGTACTTC. The gene calls are TRBV7-9 and TRBJ2-7; D perhaps matches TRBD1 (5 bases). The CDR3 extends over 14 amino acids. CDR1 and CDR2 from the germline V gene are SEHNR and FQNEAQ (reference sequence). Trimming stripped 5 bases from V and 0 bases from J, with 11 bases between.

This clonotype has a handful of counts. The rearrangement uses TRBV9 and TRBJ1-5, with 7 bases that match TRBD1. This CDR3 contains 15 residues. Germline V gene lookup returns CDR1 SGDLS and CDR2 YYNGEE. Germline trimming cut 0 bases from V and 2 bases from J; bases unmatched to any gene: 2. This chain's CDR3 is CASSVGQGGNQPQHF. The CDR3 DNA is TGTGCCAGCAGCGTAGGACAGGGCGGCAATCAGCCCCAGCATTTT.

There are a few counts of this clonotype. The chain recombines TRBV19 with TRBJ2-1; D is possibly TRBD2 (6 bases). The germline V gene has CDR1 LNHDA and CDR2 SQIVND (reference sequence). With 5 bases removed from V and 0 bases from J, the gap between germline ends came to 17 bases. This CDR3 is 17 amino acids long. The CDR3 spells CASSSWDFPSSYNEQFF. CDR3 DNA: TGTGCCAGTAGTTCGTGGGACTTCCCGAGCTCCTACAATGAGCAGTTCTTC. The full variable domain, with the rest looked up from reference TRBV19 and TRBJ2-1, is DGGITQSPKYLFRKEGQNVTLSCEQNLNHDAMYWYRQDPGQGLRLIYYSQIVNDFQKGDIAEGYSVSREKKESFPLTVTSAQKNPTAFYLCASSSWDFPSSYNEQFFGPGTRLTVL.

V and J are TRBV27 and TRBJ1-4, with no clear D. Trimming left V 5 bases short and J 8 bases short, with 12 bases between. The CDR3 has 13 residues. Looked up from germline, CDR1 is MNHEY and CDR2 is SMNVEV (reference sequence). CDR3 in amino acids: CASSVLGNEKLFF. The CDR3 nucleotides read TGTGCCAGCAGTGTTCTGGGAAACGAAAAACTGTTTTTT.

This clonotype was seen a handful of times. CDR3 sequence reads: CASSARRGGTGGEQYF. The DNA of the CDR3 is TGTGCCAGCAGCGCCCGCAGGGGGGGCACGGGCGGCGAGCAGTACTTC. V usage is TRBV9 and J usage is TRBJ2-7; either TRBD1 or TRBD2 may supply D (7 bases each). V shed 3 bases and J shed 6 bases, with 22 bases lying between them. The CDR3 is 16 residues long. The germline V gene encodes CDR1 SGDLS and CDR2 YYNGEE.

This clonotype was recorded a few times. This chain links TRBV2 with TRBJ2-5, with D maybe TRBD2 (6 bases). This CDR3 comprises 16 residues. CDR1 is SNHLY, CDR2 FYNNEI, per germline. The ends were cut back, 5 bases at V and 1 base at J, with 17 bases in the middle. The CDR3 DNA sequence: TGTGCCAGCAGTACTGGGGGACTCAGGACCCAAGAGACCCAGTACTTC. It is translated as CASSTGGLRTQETQYF.

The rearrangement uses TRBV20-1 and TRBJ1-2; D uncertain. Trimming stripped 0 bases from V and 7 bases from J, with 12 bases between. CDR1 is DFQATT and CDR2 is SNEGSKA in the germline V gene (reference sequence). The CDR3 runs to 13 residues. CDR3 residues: CSARDLPGGGYTF. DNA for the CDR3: TGCAGTGCTAGAGATTTACCTGGCGGTGGCTACACCTTC.

CDR3 loop: CASSTPGPRPGELFF. CDR3 nucleotide sequence: TGTGCCAGCAGCACCCCGGGTCCCCGTCCCGGGGAGCTGTTTTTT. The chain recombines TRBV7-9 with TRBJ2-2; D remains unclear. CDR1 is SEHNR, CDR2 FQNEAQ, per germline (reference sequence). CDR3 length: 15 residues. Trimming took off 5 bases at V and 6 bases at J, with 16 bases between the two ends.

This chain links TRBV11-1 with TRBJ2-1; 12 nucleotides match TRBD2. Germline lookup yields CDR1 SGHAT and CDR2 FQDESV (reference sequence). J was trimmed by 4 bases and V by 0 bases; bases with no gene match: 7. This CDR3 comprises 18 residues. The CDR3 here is CASSLALLAGGFYNEQFF. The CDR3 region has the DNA TGTGCCAGCAGCTTAGCGCTACTAGCGGGGGGATTTTACAATGAGCAGTTCTTC.

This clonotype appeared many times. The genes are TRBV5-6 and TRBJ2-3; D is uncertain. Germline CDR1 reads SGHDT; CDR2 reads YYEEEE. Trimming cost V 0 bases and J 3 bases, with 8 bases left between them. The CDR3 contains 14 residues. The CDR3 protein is CASSLARATDTQYF. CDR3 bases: TGTGCCAGCAGCTTGGCCAGAGCGACAGATACGCAGTATTTT.

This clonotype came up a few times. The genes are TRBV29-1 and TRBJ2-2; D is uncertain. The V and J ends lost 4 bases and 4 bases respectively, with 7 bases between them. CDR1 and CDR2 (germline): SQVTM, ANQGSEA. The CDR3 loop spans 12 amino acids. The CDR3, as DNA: TGCAGCGTTGGATGGGTCACCGGGGAGCTGTTTTTT. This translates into CSVGWVTGELFF.

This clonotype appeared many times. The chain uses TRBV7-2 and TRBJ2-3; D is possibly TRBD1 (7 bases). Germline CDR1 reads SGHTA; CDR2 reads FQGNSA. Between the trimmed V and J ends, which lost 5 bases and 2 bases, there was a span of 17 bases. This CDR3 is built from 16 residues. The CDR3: CASSLQGGPYTDTQYF. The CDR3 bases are TGTGCCAGCAGCCTTCAGGGGGGACCCTACACAGATACGCAGTATTTT.

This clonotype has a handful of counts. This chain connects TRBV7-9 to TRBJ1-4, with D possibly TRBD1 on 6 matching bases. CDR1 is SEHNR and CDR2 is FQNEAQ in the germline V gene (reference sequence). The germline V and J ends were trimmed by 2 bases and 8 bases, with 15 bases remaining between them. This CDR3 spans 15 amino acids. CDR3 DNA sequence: TGTGCCAGCAGCTTAACTACAGGGATAGAAGAAAAACTGTTTTTT. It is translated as CASSLTTGIEEKLFF.